Sequencing of this TCR beta chain was carried out in a study of OX40 agonist ivuxolimab in advanced cancers. The wider study: Every 2 weeks, patients received ivuxolimab intravenously, dosed at 0.01 to 10 mg/kg.

Study results and caveats: Relative to CD4+, CD8+ T cells held more expanded clones on average.

Germline CDR1 and CDR2: SGDLS and YYNGEE. This CDR3 comprises 13 residues. The V end was cut by 0 bases, the J end by 3 bases, with 7 bases between. This clone has just one count. Its antigen is still unknown. Only in-frame clones appear in the TCRdb table, and some are missing; sequencing was by immunoSEQ multiplex PCR. Among approximately 41,000 clones listed, roughly 80% were seen once. The source is an adult with an advanced solid tumor such as melanoma, head and neck, liver or kidney cancer. The genes are TRBV9 and TRBJ2-7; D gene ambiguous. The source material was CD4+ or CD8+ T cells sorted from blood, sampled in a trial of the OX40 agonist ivuxolimab. The CDR3 loop reads CASSVGGDYEQYF. The CDR3 nucleotides are TGTGCCAGCAGCGTAGGCGGAGACTACGAGCAGTACTTC.